A single sample is the source of the 30 T cell receptor beta chains below, sequenced in a study of blood T cell repertoires in COVID-19 (dated by TCRdb to 2020 to 2022). To prepare the library, the immunoSEQ multiplex PCR assay was applied. The immuneACCESS repertoire file appears here via TCRdb, limited to in-frame rearrangements. These files lack a portion of the clones; in checked studies, under half of the deficit traces to unresolved V genes, and the cause of the others is not known. For this sample the table gives 150,000 to 200,000 clones, of which roughly 84% were detected only once. Of the sample, 0.95% to 1.5% is held by the ten largest clones. What was sequenced was PBMCs or T cells enriched from blood (not recorded which). The source is a human donor with acute COVID-19. The donor label of this sample is uncertain.

The J gene is TRBJ1-2, the V gene TRBV19, with TRBD1 matching 7 bases. Losses at the gene ends were 7 bases for V and 0 bases for J; bases not matched to a gene: 17. The CDR3 spans 18 residues. The germline V gene encodes CDR1 LNHDA and CDR2 SQIVND (reference sequence). The CDR3 is CASTGERGGTAANYGYTF. DNA for the CDR3: TGTGCCAGTACCGGAGAACGTGGAGGGACAGCAGCTAACTATGGCTACACCTTC.

The chain links TRBV19 to TRBJ2-2; D is ambiguous. Trimming left V 5 bases short and J 0 bases short, with 10 bases between. The CDR3 extends over 15 amino acids. Per germline, CDR1 LNHDA and CDR2 SQIVND (reference sequence). CDR3 region: CASSRGATNTGELFF. CDR3 nucleotide sequence: TGTGCCAGTAGTCGCGGAGCTACGAACACCGGGGAGCTGTTTTTT.

V and J are TRBV5-4 and TRBJ1-6; D remains unclear. Per germline, CDR1 SGHNT and CDR2 YYREEE (reference sequence). Trimming stripped 0 bases from V and 7 bases from J, with 11 bases between. The CDR3 runs to 15 residues. CDR3 in DNA: TGTGCCAGCAGCTTGGACATCCTTGGCAATTCACCCCTCCACTTT. Translated: CASSLDILGNSPLHF.

The chain employs TRBV11-2 and TRBJ2-3; 7 positions agree with TRBD2. From germline, CDR1 is SGHAT and CDR2 FQNNGV. V was pared by 0 bases and J by 1 base, with 7 bases of the junction left unmatched. The CDR3 loop spans 17 amino acids. The CDR3, as DNA: TGTGCCAGCAGCTTAGAAGTAGGGCTAGCGGGCACAGATACGCAGTATTTT. Translating gives CASSLEVGLAGTDTQYF.

This clone was observed a single time. The rearrangement uses TRBV2 and TRBJ2-7; the match to TRBD1 covers 7 bases. Per germline, CDR1 SNHLY and CDR2 FYNNEI. The CDR3 is 13 amino acids. J was trimmed by 4 bases and V by 5 bases; bases with no gene match: 5. The CDR3 DNA reads TGTGCCAGCAGTACCGACAGGGTTTACGAGCAGTACTTC. Protein: CASSTDRVYEQYF.

V is TRBV5-1 and J is TRBJ2-6, with D perhaps TRBD2 (5 bases). There are 15 residues in the CDR3. CDR1 and CDR2 from the germline V gene are SGHRS and YFSETQ. The V and J ends lost 0 bases and 4 bases respectively, with 8 bases between them. This CDR3 is CASSLGGNGANVLTF. CDR3 in DNA: TGCGCCAGCAGCTTGGGAGGGAACGGGGCCAACGTCCTGACTTTC.

CDR3 amino acids: CASSYLFGDGSNQPQHF. The CDR3 coding sequence is TGTGCCAGCAGCTACCTCTTTGGAGATGGCAGCAATCAGCCCCAGCATTTT. The rearrangement uses TRBV7-6 and TRBJ1-5; D unclear. Between the trimmed V and J ends, which lost 4 bases and 1 base, there was a span of 17 bases. Germline V CDR1 and CDR2: SGHVS, FNYEAQ. This CDR3 is 17 amino acids long. Combining the CDR3 with reference TRBV7-6 and TRBJ1-5 gives the whole variable domain GAGVSQSPRYKVTKRGQDVALRCDPISGHVSLYWYRQALGQGPEFLTYFNYEAQQDKSGLPNDRFSAERPEGSISTLTIQRTEQRDSAMYRCASSYLFGDGSNQPQHFGDGTRLSIL.

The CDR3 nucleotides are TGCGCCAGCAGTGGACTAGCGGGGATTGGGTCCTTTTACAATGAGCAGTTCTTC. Protein: CASSGLAGIGSFYNEQFF. The V gene is TRBV10-1, the J gene TRBJ2-1; 11 nucleotides line up with TRBD2. The CDR3 is 18 amino acids. V lost 4 bases, J lost 4 bases, and 12 bases stayed unmatched. The germline V gene encodes CDR1 WNHNN and CDR2 SYGVQD (reference sequence).

CDR3 DNA: TGCGCCAGCAGCTCCGCTCGGTCGGACAGAATGAACACTGAAGCTTTCTTT. Encoded protein: CASSSARSDRMNTEAFF. The chain uses TRBV5-1 and TRBJ1-1; D might be TRBD1 (6 bases). The germline gives CDR1 SGHRS, CDR2 YFSETQ. V was clipped by 3 bases and J by 0 bases, with 18 bases between them. This CDR3 is built from 17 residues.

This chain uses TRBV6-5 with TRBJ1-1; D possibly corresponds to TRBD1 (5 bases). V lost 6 bases, J lost 5 bases, and 16 bases lay in between. The CDR3 runs 14 residues. Germline V CDR1 and CDR2: MNHEY, SVGAGI. The CDR3 bases are TGTGCCAGCAGCCGGGCCAATCAGGGAACTGAAGCTTTCTTT. It is translated as CASSRANQGTEAFF.

The chain employs TRBV25-1 and TRBJ2-7, with D possibly matching TRBD2 (5 bases). The CDR3 is 13 amino acids. V was cut by 8 bases and J by 7 bases, with 18 bases left in between. CDR1 MGHDK and CDR2 SYGVNS come from the germline V gene. For the CDR3, the DNA is TGTGCCAGCGAGGGAGCCAACCTTCGGGAGCAGTACTTC. This encodes CASEGANLREQYF.

This clone showed up just once. The chain couples TRBV7-9 to TRBJ2-1, with D possibly being TRBD2 (6 bases). Germline V gene sequence: CDR1 SEHNR, CDR2 FQNEAQ (reference sequence). Trimming stripped 3 bases from V and 4 bases from J, with 13 bases between. The CDR3 has 15 residues. CDR3 DNA sequence: TGTGCCAGCAGCTTCCGGGCGGGGCGATACAATGAGCAGTTCTTC. Protein product: CASSFRAGRYNEQFF.

The rearrangement joins TRBV11-1 to TRBJ1-1; D ambiguous. The V end lost 1 base, the J end lost 4 bases, and 13 bases lay between the germline ends. Germline V gives CDR1 SGHAT, CDR2 FQDESV (reference sequence). This CDR3 spans 15 amino acids. The DNA of the CDR3 is TGTGCCAGCAGCTTAGACGGTCTCATGAGCACTGAAGCTTTCTTT. It yields the protein CASSLDGLMSTEAFF.

This clone was counted a single time. This sequence joins TRBV6-5 and TRBJ1-6; TRBD1 agrees at 7 bases. J lost 6 bases, V lost 7 bases, and 9 bases had no gene match. CDR1 and CDR2 (germline): MNHEY, SVGAGI. The CDR3 has 15 amino acids. The CDR3 spells CASTSTGARNSPLHF. Here the CDR3 DNA reads TGTGCCAGCACCTCCACAGGGGCGCGTAATTCACCCCTCCACTTT.

The V gene is TRBV29-1, the J gene TRBJ2-5, with 7 positions matching TRBD2. This CDR3 is built from 13 residues. In germline, CDR1 is SQVTM, CDR2 ANQGSEA. Trimming took 6 bases from V and 0 from J; bases not matched to a gene: 4. The chain's CDR3 is CSVGGVDQETQYF. Written as DNA, the CDR3 is TGCAGCGTGGGGGGGGTGGACCAAGAGACCCAGTACTTC.

The rearrangement joins TRBV7-2 to TRBJ1-2; TRBD1 matches at 11 bases. CDR3 size: 16 residues. The germline V gene encodes CDR1 SGHTA and CDR2 FQGNSA. Trimming cost V 0 bases and J 8 bases; bases outside gene matches: 8. The DNA for the CDR3 is TGTGCCAGCAGCTTAGCGGACCGGGACAGGGGGAAAGGCTACACCTTC. Amino acid sequence: CASSLADRDRGKGYTF.

This sequence joins TRBV2 and TRBJ2-3, with 9 bases fitting TRBD2. V was clipped by 7 bases and J by 6 bases; unmatched bases: 8. The germline gives CDR1 SNHLY, CDR2 FYNNEI. This CDR3 is built from 14 residues. The CDR3 spells CASMRGGRGDTQYF. In DNA, the CDR3 is TGTGCCAGCATGCGGGGGGGCCGTGGGGATACGCAGTATTTT.

The chain joins TRBV7-3 to TRBJ2-2; 9 bases agree with TRBD1. Losses at the gene ends were 2 bases for V and 6 bases for J; bases not matched to a gene: 4. Per the germline V gene, CDR1 is SGHTA and CDR2 is FQGTGA. This CDR3 has 15 amino acids. CDR3 in DNA: TGTGCCAGCAGCTTACTAGGACAGGGGTCCGGGGAGCTGTTTTTT. This encodes CASSLLGQGSGELFF.

This chain uses TRBV4-1 with TRBJ1-1; 11 bases align to TRBD1. CDR1 MGHRA and CDR2 YSYEKL come from the germline V gene. The CDR3 length is 17 residues. J was trimmed by 2 bases and V by 1 base; bases with no gene match: 6. The CDR3 DNA is TGCGCCAGCAGCCAAGGGACAGGGGGCAGGACTAACACTGAAGCTTTCTTT. It codes for CASSQGTGGRTNTEAFF.

The chain uses TRBV3-1 (or the pseudogene TRBV3-2) and TRBJ2-7; possible D gene TRBD2, 6 bases. Trimming pared 3 bases from V and 7 bases from J, leaving 16 bases between. Germline CDR1 is LGHDT and CDR2 is YNNKEL (reference sequence). The length of the CDR3 is 14 residues. CDR3 nucleotide sequence: TGTGCCAGCAGCCAGGCGGGGCTAGACGGGGAGCAGTACTTC. This encodes CASSQAGLDGEQYF.

The chain is built from TRBV19 and TRBJ1-5, with D unclear. Between the trimmed V and J ends, which lost 0 bases and 4 bases, there was a span of 7 bases. This CDR3 is 14 amino acids long. Germline V CDR1 and CDR2: LNHDA, SQIVND (reference sequence). CDR3 bases: TGTGCCAGTAGTATAGAGACGGGGAATCAGCCCCAGCATTTT. Translating gives CASSIETGNQPQHF.

The V and J genes are TRBV4-3 and TRBJ1-6, with D possibly matching TRBD1 (6 bases). The CDR3 is made up of 14 amino acids. CDR1 and CDR2 from the germline V gene are LGHNA and YSLEER. Trimming cost V 0 bases and J 9 bases, with 9 bases left between them. The CDR3 DNA reads TGCGCCAGCAGCCAAGATGCAGGGGCTTCACCCCTCCACTTT. Translated: CASSQDAGASPLHF.

This chain's CDR3 is CASTKRASGEDTDTQYF. CDR3 DNA: TGTGCCAGCACCAAGCGGGCTAGCGGGGAGGACACAGATACGCAGTATTTT. The genes are TRBV11-2 and TRBJ2-3, with 9 bases fitting TRBD2. Trimming at V came to 7 bases and at J to 2 bases, leaving 13 bases not matched to a gene. This CDR3 has 17 residues. Germline V gene lookup returns CDR1 SGHAT and CDR2 FQNNGV.

V is TRBV9 and J is TRBJ2-7; tentatively, D is TRBD1 (6 bases). Deletions cut 0 bases from V and 0 bases from J, with 10 bases between. The CDR3 has 15 amino acids. CDR1 is SGDLS and CDR2 is YYNGEE in the germline V gene. This CDR3 reads CASSVDPQGSYEQYF. The CDR3 DNA sequence: TGTGCCAGCAGCGTAGATCCACAGGGCTCCTACGAGCAGTACTTC.

The V call is TRBV3-1 (or the pseudogene TRBV3-2), the J call TRBJ2-7; 15 bases line up with TRBD2. The V segment lost 0 bases and the J segment 0 bases; nucleotides outside the gene matches: 18. CDR3 length equals 23 residues. Looked up from germline, CDR1 is LGHDT and CDR2 is YNNKEL (reference sequence). Here the CDR3 DNA reads TGTGCCAGCAGCCAAGATATTTTGAGCCCGGGACTAGCGGGGGGCACATTCTCCTACGAGCAGTACTTC. Its protein product is CASSQDILSPGLAGGTFSYEQYF.

The chain employs TRBV15 and TRBJ1-4; unclear D gene. In germline, CDR1 is LNHNV, CDR2 YYDKDF (reference sequence). The CDR3 is 16 amino acids. Between the trimmed V and J ends, which lost 0 bases and 4 bases, there was a span of 12 bases. CDR3 loop: CATSRDTSLGNEKLFF. The CDR3 coding sequence is TGTGCCACCAGCAGAGATACGAGTCTCGGTAATGAAAAACTGTTTTTT.

This chain connects TRBV12-3 or TRBV12-4 to TRBJ2-7; 7 bases fit TRBD1. There are 12 residues in the CDR3. V was pared by 4 bases and J by 5 bases, with 2 bases of the junction left unmatched. CDR3 protein: CASSSTGNEQYF. DNA of the CDR3: TGTGCCAGCAGTTCGACAGGGAACGAGCAGTACTTC.

This clone was counted a single time. V usage is TRBV12-5 and J usage is TRBJ2-1; 7 nucleotides line up with TRBD2. In germline, CDR1 is LGHNT, CDR2 FRNRAP. V shed 7 bases, J shed 8 bases, and the junction held 8 bases outside the gene matches. There are 13 residues in the CDR3. CDR3 sequence reads: CASAIVGGYEQFF. The CDR3 nucleotides read TGTGCTAGTGCCATAGTCGGGGGGTATGAGCAGTTCTTC.

V and J are TRBV10-3 and TRBJ2-1; 11 bases map to TRBD1. From germline, CDR1 is ENHRY and CDR2 SYGVKD. The trim removed 4 bases at V and 6 bases at J, leaving 5 bases unmatched. The CDR3 has 15 residues. The CDR3 sequence: CAISARGTGGNEQFF. The CDR3 DNA is TGTGCCATCAGTGCCCGCGGGACAGGGGGCAATGAGCAGTTCTTC.

This chain links TRBV15 with TRBJ1-6, with 9 nucleotides matching TRBD1. V lost 8 bases and J lost 10; bases outside the gene matches: 6. The CDR3 is 13 residues long. The germline V gene encodes CDR1 LNHNV and CDR2 YYDKDF (reference sequence). The CDR3 spells CATSGTGHSPLHF. As DNA, the CDR3 is TGTGCCACCTCGGGGACAGGGCACTCACCCCTCCACTTT. Full variable domain (rest looked up from reference TRBV15 and TRBJ1-6): DAMVIQNPRYQVTQFGKPVTLSCSQTLNHNVMYWYQQKSSQAPKLLFHYYDKDFNNEADTPDNFQSRRPNTSFCFLDIRSPGLGDTAMYLCATSGTGHSPLHFGNGTRLTVT.